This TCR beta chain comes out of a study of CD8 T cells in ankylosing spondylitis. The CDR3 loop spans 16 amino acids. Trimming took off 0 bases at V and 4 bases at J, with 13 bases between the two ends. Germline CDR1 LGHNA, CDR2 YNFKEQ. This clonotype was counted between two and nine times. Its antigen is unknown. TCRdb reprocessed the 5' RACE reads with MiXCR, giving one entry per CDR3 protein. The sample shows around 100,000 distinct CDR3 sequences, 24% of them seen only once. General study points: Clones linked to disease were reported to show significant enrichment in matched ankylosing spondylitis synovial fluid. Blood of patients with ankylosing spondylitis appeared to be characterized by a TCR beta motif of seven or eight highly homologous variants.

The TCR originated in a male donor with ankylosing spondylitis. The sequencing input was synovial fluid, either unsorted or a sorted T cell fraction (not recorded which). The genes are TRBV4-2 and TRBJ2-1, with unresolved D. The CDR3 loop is CASSQDVGVGYNEQFF. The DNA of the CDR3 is TGTGCCAGCAGCCAAGACGTTGGGGTAGGTTACAATGAGCAGTTCTTC.